This T cell receptor beta chain was sequenced in a study of T-cell memory formation after mild COVID-19. Study-level findings and limits: Clones contracting over day 15 to 85 were CD4/CD8 balanced, with later expanders leaning CD4+.

The CDR3 has 13 residues. The germline V gene has CDR1 SGHKS and CDR2 YYEKEE (reference sequence). With 4 bases clipped from V and 8 bases from J, the junction kept 5 bases outside the gene matches. This clonotype was seen more than once but under ten times. Its target is not known. Each CDR3 protein is one row after TCRdb ran MiXCR on the 5' RACE reads. The sample records approximately 290,000 distinct CDR3 sequences, around 8% being singletons. The sequenced sample was PBMCs or a T cell subset sorted from them (not recorded which). The V and J genes are TRBV5-5 and TRBJ1-2, with 10 bases identical to TRBD1. The receptor comes from a young man who had mild COVID-19 (a few samples of this study predate the infection). Cell type and time point are not known. The chain's CDR3 is CASSLGTGEGYTF. CDR3 nucleotide sequence: TGTGCCAGCAGCCTAGGGACAGGGGAAGGCTACACCTTC.